This T cell receptor beta chain was captured in a study of control samples from healthy donors and cancer patients. The data were produced by immunoSEQ multiplex PCR, yet TCRdb's version contains in-frame clones alone and is incomplete. Of around 180,000 clones in the sample, 80% to 90% were seen once. The CDR3 is made up of 14 amino acids. Germline V lookup: CDR1 LNHDA, CDR2 SQIVND (reference sequence). The V segment lost 4 bases and the J segment 10 bases; nucleotides outside the gene matches: 12. This clone turned up a few times. This receptor was identified in a young woman in good health. This rearrangement joins TRBV19 to TRBJ1-1; TRBD1 matches 7 bases. The sample comprised blood. The CDR3 DNA follows: TGTGCCAGTAGTAGGTTGAGACAGGGTTTCGGAGCTTTCTTT. Its protein product is CASSRLRQGFGAFF. Variable domain in full (rest from reference TRBV19 and TRBJ1-1): DGGITQSPKYLFRKEGQNVTLSCEQNLNHDAMYWYRQDPGQGLRLIYYSQIVNDFQKGDIAEGYSVSREKKESFPLTVTSAQKNPTAFYLCASSRLRQGFGAFFGQGTRLTVV.